This T cell receptor beta chain was captured in a study of T cell responses to AZD1222 COVID-19 vaccine. The germline CDR1 and CDR2 sequences are MNHEY and SVGEGT. This CDR3 has 13 amino acids. Trimming took 6 bases from V and 7 from J; bases not matched to a gene: 5. Profiled with immunoSEQ multiplex PCR; TCRdb holds only in-frame clones, not every one. In the table there are around 160,000 clones, around 92% of which are singletons. The receptor was isolated from an adult who received the AZD1222 COVID-19 vaccine. The chain uses TRBV6-2 or TRBV6-3 and TRBJ2-2, with 7 bases fitting TRBD2. The material sequenced was peripheral blood, taken 28 days after the second AZD1222 dose. CDR3 DNA: TGTGCCAGCAGCCCATCGGGGGGCGGGGAGCTGTTTTTT. Translating gives CASSPSGGGELFF.